This T cell receptor (beta chain) was identified during a study of cytomegalovirus exposure and HLA in healthy donors (dated by TCRdb to the late 2010s). With regard to the full study: According to an earlier analysis of 587 of the donors, some 180 million T cells yielded roughly 110 million unique TCR beta sequences and 276 Gb of sequence data. In an earlier analysis of 587 of the donors, high-throughput TCR beta sequencing was used to judge whether each TCR beta V gene segment behaved as functional or pseudogenic. Typing coverage differed by locus: A, B, C, DRB1 and DQB1 were typed in about 620-640 donors, DQA1 in roughly 500, DPA1 in over 600, and DPB1 in just under 490. In a later analysis, previously published TCR beta repertoires from some 640 donors were re-analyzed and high-resolution HLA genotyping was added so that TCR occurrence patterns could be studied. Besides the first cohort of hundreds of subjects, a separate validation cohort made up of over 100 different subjects was used. About five DR-DQ haplotypes were treated as single units for association and clustering because of strong linkage in the cohort. HLA typing covered class I and class II loci at four-digit resolution. Donor age, sex, ethnicity and CMV serostatus were compiled alongside the repertoire data. The study combined high-throughput TCR immunosequencing, statistical association of individual TCRs with disease status, and machine learning to predict cytomegalovirus infection status. A later genetic analysis took genome-wide SNP genotypes for about three fifths of the 666 donors and used that subset as a discovery cohort. An early release covering roughly 640 HLA-typed donors comprised 250 to 350 gigabases of sequencing data and some 79 million unique TCR sequences. The genetic ancestry cluster associated with self-reported Caucasian donors included over 65% of the 350 to 500 genotyped donors. The later analysis used no new phenotypic data to find candidate immune exposures, relying instead on TCR beta sequences and their occurrence across donors. On average, around 240,000 unique TCR beta nucleotide sequences were sequenced per donor among some 430 genotyped donors of the cohort, with 15% to 20% of those sequences being non-productive. Using immunosequencing, the study profiled T cell repertoires from 500 to 800 subjects and related those repertoires to cytomegalovirus serostatus. The study aimed to test whether cataloging public T cell receptors could reveal signatures of past pathogen exposure. Every discovery cohort repertoire had been produced on one sequencing platform. Study-wide findings and limitations: A later analysis reported that several top co-occurrence clusters appeared linked to parvovirus B19, influenza, CMV and Epstein-Barr virus. In a later genetic analysis, fewer N-insertions in productive TCRs were reported among donors in an Asian-associated ancestry cluster than the 666-donor mean. The classifier was reported to diagnose cytomegalovirus status with high specificity and sensitivity in both the original and validation cohorts. When HLA alleles, especially DR and DQ, strongly co-occurred, TCR associations were difficult to assign to individual alleles. A few of the identified cytomegalovirus-associated TCR beta chains were confirmed in vitro to be specific for cytomegalovirus antigens. In a later analysis, some 18,000 TCR beta sequences were associated with specific HLA alleles at a false discovery rate of 0.05. Because the 87-base-pair reads could not distinguish some IMGT-functional V segments, including TRBV6-2 and TRBV6-3, those segments were excluded. Presence/absence analyses assumed roughly uniform sequencing depth across donors, an assumption that may not hold. In a later analysis, HLA-associated TCR beta chains were found to be more clonally expanded and to have lower generation probabilities than equally common non-associated chains. The cohort was sequenced for TCR beta chains only, and without alpha or paired-chain data the features that could be detected were limited. An earlier analysis of 587 of the donors showed that most TCR beta V segments appeared in productive rearrangements either about 87% or about 30% of the time, which broadly matched IMGT annotations. Because counts were too low, 15 to 20 rarely observed V segments, including chromosome 9 orphons, were excluded from the earlier analysis of under 650 of the donors. Most TCR sequences were seen in very few donors, while some public TCRs were found in many individuals. V-gene and J-gene trimming of TCR beta chains was associated with a missense DCLRE1C variant in a later genetic analysis, and the association was replicated in an independent cohort. The study gave a list of 150 to 200 TCR beta chains associated with cytomegalovirus. A further reported finding was that TCR beta sequences accurately predicted the HLA-A and HLA-B alleles for most subjects in the first cohort. In a later analysis, TCR association rates were found to vary across HLA loci, with the most associated TCRs seen for DRB1 alleles and the fewest for HLA-C alleles. Most CMV-associated TCR beta chains appeared to be HLA-restricted in a later analysis, and the HLA associations seemed to be driven largely by CMV exposure. Because some donors lacked HLA typing at each locus, the association tests relied only on the typed subset. Correlated functional status among segregating V segments might be attributable to linkage disequilibrium, but an unknown experimental factor could not be ruled out. It was suggested by the authors that the approach could potentially be generalized to other disease states and immunological phenotypes. The only immune exposure information available for the cohort was CMV serostatus. A cluster of highly shared sequence variants was judged likely to represent a technical artifact of the sequencing pipeline.

Turning to this clone: What this receptor recognizes is not known. Per-nucleotide qualities are absent, and no much larger clonotype sits a single base away.

V is reduced by 2 bases and J by 4 bases, leaving a spacing of 12 bases between them. Taken from cysteine to phenylalanine, the CDR3 has 14 residues. Only the CDR3 portion is preserved as DNA: 42 bases, with reading frame beginning at the first base. From a lookup of the germline V gene (reference sequence), CDR1 and CDR2 are MNHNY and SVGAGI. The library was built by means of the immunoSEQ multiplex PCR assay. For the multiplex PCR, a mixture combining 60 forward primers for TCR Vbeta segments and 13 reverse primers for TCR Jbeta segments was used. The CDR3 region of rearranged TCR beta genes was amplified from genomic DNA by a multiplex PCR assay. On the Illumina HiSeq System, the amplified TCR beta libraries were sequenced as 87-base-pair reads. Turning to the authors' computational methods: In a later analysis, roughly 80 million unique TCR beta chains were counted across the approximately 620 repertoires, and roughly 11 million of these chains were shared by at least two donors. A nearest-neighbor algorithm error-corrected the raw reads and collapsed the reads into unique sequences, merging closely related sequences to remove PCR and sequencing errors. To assign V, D and J gene segments, CDR3 sequences were aligned to IMGT reference sequences. For a sequence to be retained, at least a six-nucleotide match to both a V gene segment and a J gene segment was required. A rearrangement was called productive if the CDR3 had no stop codons and remained in frame with V and J, and every other rearrangement was called non-productive. Following IMGT convention, CDR3 was defined as the stretch from the second conserved V-encoded cysteine to the conserved J-encoded phenylalanine. Sequences without an unambiguous match to a single V gene segment were excluded from the earlier analysis of about 600 of the donors. In an earlier analysis of more than 500 of the donors, a V segment was called functional when productive rearrangements were above 56.7%, and segregating when the standard deviation between donors exceeded 5%. To diagnose cytomegalovirus status from the catalog of TCR beta chain sequences, a statistical classification framework was built. A later analysis assigned V and J genes by comparing TCR nucleotide sequences with IMGT/GENE-DB human TR gene sequences. The TCRdist pipeline was used in a later analysis to assign CDR3 sequences and most-parsimonious VDJ recombination scenarios. A later analysis defined each TCR beta chain by its CDR3 amino acid sequence plus V-gene family, and excluded reads lacking a unique V-gene family. A later analysis removed 592 highly shared, low-generation-probability nucleotide sequences to deal with suspected cross-contamination and a sequencing artifact. For each public chain, a later analysis derived a clonal expansion index from normalized ranks of inferred template counts within each repertoire. A later analysis computed generation probabilities with a VDJ recombination model fitted to out-of-frame rearrangements, and checked the results against IGoR. In a later analysis, TCR-TCR, TCR-HLA and TCR-CMV co-occurrence was scored with hypergeometric tests, and a repertoire-size bias correction was applied to TCR pairs. To estimate false discovery rates, a later analysis permuted the HLA or CMV assignments 20 times. In a later analysis, co-occurring TCRs were grouped with DBSCAN, and TCRdist sequence similarity was added when clustering was performed within HLA-allele-positive subsets. Repertoires with fewer than 30,000 or more than 120,000 public chains were left out of co-occurrence clustering, as were about 5 repertoires with anomalous nucleotide sharing. TCRdb provides this immuneACCESS table in a form limited to in-frame rearrangements. Some clones are lacking; in checked studies, under half of them reflect an unresolved V gene, and why the rest are absent is not known. That table furnishes V, J and clone size, whereas the DNA furnished D and trimming. Within this sample are 100,000 to 150,000 clones, with roughly a tenth of them counted one time only. About 4.6% of the sample goes to the ten largest clones.

The cohort was made up of about 670 healthy bone marrow donors. Cohort members were all nominally healthy when sampled, although unrecorded immune exposures were likely present. The donor was CMV seropositive and was included in the group of about 290 seropositive cohort members. A peripheral blood sample was collected from each donor, and TCR beta sequencing was performed on peripheral blood mononuclear cells. Genomic DNA was extracted from the blood cell samples with the Qiagen DNeasy Blood Extraction Kit. Sequencing was performed on PBMCs. This receptor was taken from a woman under 30 in good health and CMV-seropositive. The chain uses TRBV6-6 and TRBJ2-7; no D gene is confidently identified. The CDR3 is CASSYSHSWYEQYF. At the DNA level, the sequence is TGTGCCAGCAGTTACAGCCATTCATGGTACGAGCAGTACTTC.